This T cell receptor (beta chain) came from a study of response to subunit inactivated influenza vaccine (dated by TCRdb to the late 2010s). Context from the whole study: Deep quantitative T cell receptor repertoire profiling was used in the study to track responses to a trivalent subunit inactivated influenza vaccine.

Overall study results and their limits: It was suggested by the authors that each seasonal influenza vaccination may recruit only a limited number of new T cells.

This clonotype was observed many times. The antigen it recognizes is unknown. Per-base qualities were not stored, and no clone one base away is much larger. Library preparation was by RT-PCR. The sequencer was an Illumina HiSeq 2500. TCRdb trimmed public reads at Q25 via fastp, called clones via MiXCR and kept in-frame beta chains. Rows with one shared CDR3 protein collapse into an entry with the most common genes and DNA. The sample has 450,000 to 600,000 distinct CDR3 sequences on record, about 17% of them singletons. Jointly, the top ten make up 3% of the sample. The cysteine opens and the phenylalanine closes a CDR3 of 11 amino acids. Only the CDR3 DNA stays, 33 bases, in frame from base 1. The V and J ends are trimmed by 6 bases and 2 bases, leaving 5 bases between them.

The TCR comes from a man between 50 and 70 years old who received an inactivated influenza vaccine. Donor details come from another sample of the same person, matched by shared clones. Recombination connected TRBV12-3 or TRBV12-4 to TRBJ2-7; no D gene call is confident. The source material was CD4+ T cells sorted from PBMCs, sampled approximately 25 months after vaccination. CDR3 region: CASSRTYEQYF. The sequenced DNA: TGTGCCAGCAGCCGGACCTACGAGCAGTACTTC.